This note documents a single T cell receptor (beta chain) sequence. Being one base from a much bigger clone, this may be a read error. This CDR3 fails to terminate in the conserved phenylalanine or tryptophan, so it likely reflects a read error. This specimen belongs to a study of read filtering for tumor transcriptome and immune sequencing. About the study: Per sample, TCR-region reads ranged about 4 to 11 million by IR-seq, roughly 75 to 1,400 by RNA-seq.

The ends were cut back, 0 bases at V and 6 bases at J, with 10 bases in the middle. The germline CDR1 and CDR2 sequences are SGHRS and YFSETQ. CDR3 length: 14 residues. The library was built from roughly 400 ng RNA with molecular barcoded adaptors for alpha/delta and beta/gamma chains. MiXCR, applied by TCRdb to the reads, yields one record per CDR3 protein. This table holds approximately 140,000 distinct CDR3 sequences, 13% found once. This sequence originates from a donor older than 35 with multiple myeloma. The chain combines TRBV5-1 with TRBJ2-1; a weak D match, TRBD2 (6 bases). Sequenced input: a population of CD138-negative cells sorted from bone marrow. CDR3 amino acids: CASSLAGDRNEQFS. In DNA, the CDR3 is TGCGCCAGCAGCTTGGCGGGGGACCGCAATGAGCAGTTCTCC.